These 24 T cell receptor beta chains were all obtained from the same sample, sequenced in a study of cytomegalovirus exposure and HLA in healthy donors. The PCR was carried out with 60 Vbeta primers and 13 Jbeta primers. Clones were read by immunoSEQ multiplex PCR, and TCRdb kept only the in-frame ones, dropping some. The table lists 150,000 to 200,000 clones, around 74% of them singletons. Source material: PBMCs. The receptors derive from a male donor in good health and CMV-seronegative.

V and J are TRBV28 and TRBJ2-7, with D possibly TRBD1 on 5 matching bases. The CDR3 is 13 amino acids. Germline lookup yields CDR1 MDHEN and CDR2 SYDVKM. Deletions cut 2 bases from V and 8 bases from J, with 13 bases between. CDR3 bases: TGTGCCAGCAGTTTACGGCAGGGTAGTAAGCAGTACTTC. Its protein product is CASSLRQGSKQYF.

The chain employs TRBV18 and TRBJ1-1; 7 bases line up with TRBD1. V was clipped by 3 bases and J by 0 bases; unmatched bases: 1. Germline loops: CDR1 KGHSH, CDR2 LQKENI. CDR3 length: 14 amino acids. The CDR3 region is CASSPDRMNTEAFF. The CDR3 coding sequence is TGTGCCAGCTCACCGGACAGGATGAACACTGAAGCTTTCTTT.

The chain uses TRBV7-3 and TRBJ2-1; 9 positions match TRBD2. The ends lost 5 bases at V and 7 bases at J; junction bases unmatched: 12. This CDR3 comprises 16 residues. CDR1 is SGHTA and CDR2 is FQGTGA in the germline V gene. In DNA form, the CDR3 reads TGTGCCAGCAGCCCTCGGGCGCTAGCGGGAAGGAATGAGCAGTTCTTC. This gives the protein CASSPRALAGRNEQFF.

The chain couples TRBV30 to TRBJ1-5; possibly TRBD1 for D (5 bases). This CDR3 spans 14 amino acids. V lost 2 bases and J 1 base, leaving 9 bases between the germline ends. Germline V gives CDR1 GTSNPN, CDR2 SVGIG (reference sequence). The CDR3 DNA reads TGTGCCTGGAGTACGGGGGTGAGCAATCAGCCCCAGCATTTT. It yields the protein CAWSTGVSNQPQHF.

This CDR3 is CAWSVRVEGRSNQPQHF. The DNA of the CDR3 is TGTGCCTGGAGTGTACGAGTAGAGGGCAGGAGCAATCAGCCCCAGCATTTT. The V gene is TRBV30, the J gene TRBJ1-5; D unresolved. Per germline, CDR1 GTSNPN and CDR2 SVGIG (reference sequence). The CDR3 has 17 residues. Trimming shortened V by 0 bases and J by 1 base, and 16 bases separated the two germline ends.

As for this clone: Sequence at one end of the junction differs from germline and may be a read error. Other DNA sequences in this sample translate to the same CDR3. The chain uses TRBV12-5 and TRBJ1-1; the match to TRBD1 covers 7 bases. This CDR3 spans 15 amino acids. Germline assignment: CDR1 LGHNT and CDR2 FRNRAP. The CDR3 coding sequence is TGTGCTAGTGGTACCCCGACAGGGATCGGCACTGAGGCTTTCTTT. This gives the protein CASGTPTGIGTEAFF.

J is TRBJ1-2 and V is TRBV6-5; tentatively, D is TRBD1 (5 bases). Deletions cut 7 bases from V and 5 bases from J, with 17 bases between. This CDR3 spans 14 amino acids. Germline values: CDR1 MNHEY, CDR2 SVGAGI. The DNA for the CDR3 is TGTGCCAGCACAGTAGGCGGGGGAGTTTATGGCTACACCTTC. It yields the protein CASTVGGGVYGYTF.

This clone was detected only a few times. The V gene is TRBV6-5, the J gene TRBJ1-5; 7 bases line up with TRBD1. The V gene's germline CDR1 is MNHEY and CDR2 SVGAGI. The V and J ends lost 6 bases and 7 bases, in that order; junction bases with no gene match: 12. This CDR3 has 15 residues. CDR3 DNA: TGTGCCAGCAGCCGACAGGGCCACTCAGGGCAGCCCCAGCATTTT. Translating it yields CASSRQGHSGQPQHF.

The chain uses TRBV6-5 and TRBJ1-2; D not resolved. Between the trimmed V and J ends, which lost 3 bases and 4 bases, there was a span of 9 bases. The CDR3 consists of 13 residues. Germline V gene sequence: CDR1 MNHEY, CDR2 SVGAGI. The CDR3 coding sequence is TGTGCCAGCAGTTATGGAGGGAGCTATGGCTACACCTTC. This sequence encodes CASSYGGSYGYTF.

This chain connects TRBV2 to TRBJ2-4; the match to TRBD2 covers 7 bases. Germline-derived CDR1 and CDR2 are SNHLY and FYNNEI. This CDR3 has 16 amino acids. The junction had 10 bases not matched to a gene; V was cut back by 2 bases and J by 6 bases. For the CDR3, the DNA is TGTGCCAGCAGTGAAAGAGGGCGGGAGATGGTAAACATTCAGTACTTC. Translation gives CASSERGREMVNIQYF.

V and J are TRBV9 and TRBJ2-3; D is ambiguous. CDR3 length: 15 residues. Germline-derived CDR1 and CDR2 are SGDLS and YYNGEE. V lost 7 bases and J lost 2, with 17 bases in between. CDR3 in amino acids: CASDPFPGSTDTQYF. The CDR3 DNA reads as TGTGCCAGCGACCCCTTTCCAGGATCCACAGATACGCAGTATTTT.

The chain employs TRBV7-9 and TRBJ1-1; no clear D gene. Germline values: CDR1 SEHNR, CDR2 FQNEAQ (reference sequence). This CDR3 contains 14 residues. V was pared by 7 bases and J by 0 bases, with 12 bases between. The CDR3 region is CASTPGGLNTEAFF. The CDR3 DNA follows: TGTGCCAGCACGCCAGGAGGACTGAACACTGAAGCTTTCTTT.

This chain uses TRBV14 with TRBJ1-3, with a possible D match to TRBD1 (6 bases). Trimming shortened V by 4 bases and J by 2 bases, and 9 bases separated the two germline ends. Germline V gene lookup returns CDR1 SGHDN and CDR2 FVKESK. CDR3 length: 14 residues. CDR3 nucleotide sequence: TGTGCCAGCAGCCTAGGACAGACTGGAAACACCATATATTTT. It encodes CASSLGQTGNTIYF.

This clone was seen only once. This CDR3 reads CASSWDREASYEQYF. As DNA, the CDR3 is TGCGCCAGCAGTTGGGACAGGGAAGCCTCCTACGAGCAGTACTTC. The chain uses TRBV10-1 and TRBJ2-5; 9 bases fit TRBD1. The J call may be wrong; the DNA end is better matched by TRBJ2-7. Germline loops: CDR1 WNHNN, CDR2 SYGVQD (reference sequence). The CDR3 length is 15 residues.

As to this clone: Other DNA variants within this sample encode the same CDR3. The chain joins TRBV6-5 to TRBJ1-3; the D is unclear. The V and J ends lost 0 bases and 0 bases respectively, with 3 bases between them. This CDR3 comprises 14 residues. Germline CDR1 reads MNHEY; CDR2 reads SVGAGI. The CDR3 DNA sequence: TGTGCCAGCAGTTACTCCAGCTCTGGAAACACCATATATTTT. This sequence encodes CASSYSSSGNTIYF.

This chain links TRBV18 with TRBJ1-1; 7 positions match TRBD1. Germline V lookup: CDR1 KGHSH, CDR2 LQKENI. The V gene end was trimmed by 6 bases and the J gene end by 0 bases; junction bases not matched to a gene: 7. The CDR3 consists of 15 residues. This chain's CDR3 is CASSRDSPMNTEAFF. The CDR3 region has the DNA TGTGCCAGCTCCCGGGACAGTCCTATGAACACTGAAGCTTTCTTT.

The chain employs TRBV19 and TRBJ2-7; D possibly corresponds to TRBD2 (6 bases). V was pared by 7 bases and J by 0 bases, with 22 bases between. This CDR3 region has 17 residues. Germline V gene sequence: CDR1 LNHDA, CDR2 SQIVND (reference sequence). DNA of the CDR3: TGTGCCAGTACCTCTCCCCCATCTAGCGCCAGCTCCTACGAGCAGTACTTC. This sequence encodes CASTSPPSSASSYEQYF.

This clone has more than one count but fewer than ten. This chain uses TRBV15 with TRBJ2-7, with D tentatively TRBD2 (5 bases). The CDR3 sequence is 14 residues long. Germline CDR1 LNHNV, CDR2 YYDKDF (reference sequence). V was shortened by 1 base and J by 3 bases, with 10 bases between the two germline ends. CDR3 nucleotide sequence: TGTGCCACCAGCAGAGGCCCTAGCAACTACGAGCAGTACTTC. This sequence encodes CATSRGPSNYEQYF. Full variable domain (rest looked up from reference TRBV15 and TRBJ2-7): DAMVIQNPRYQVTQFGKPVTLSCSQTLNHNVMYWYQQKSSQAPKLLFHYYDKDFNNEADTPDNFQSRRPNTSFCFLDIRSPGLGDTAMYLCATSRGPSNYEQYFGPGTRLTVT.

The J gene is TRBJ2-2, the V gene TRBV7-7; possibly TRBD1 for D (7 bases). This CDR3 has 15 residues. V gave up 5 bases and J gave up 6 bases, with 16 bases separating them. Germline V gene sequence: CDR1 SSHAT, CDR2 FNYEAQ (reference sequence). Here the CDR3 DNA reads TGTGCCAGCAGCCTACAGGGGTCGGGGGCCGGGGAGCTGTTTTTT. Amino acid sequence: CASSLQGSGAGELFF.

The V call is TRBV28, the J call TRBJ2-7; the match to TRBD2 covers 7 bases. Germline loops: CDR1 MDHEN, CDR2 SYDVKM. With 3 bases clipped from V and 7 bases from J, the junction kept 9 bases outside the gene matches. The CDR3 runs 14 residues. The CDR3 loop reads CASSLPLGLTEQYF. In DNA, the CDR3 is TGTGCCAGCAGTTTGCCCCTGGGACTAACTGAGCAGTACTTC. Full variable domain (missing parts from reference TRBV28 and TRBJ2-7): DVKVTQSSRYLVKRTGEKVFLECVQDMDHENMFWYRQDPGLGLRLIYFSYDVKMKEKGDIPEGYSVSREKKERFSLILESASTNQTSMYLCASSLPLGLTEQYFGPGTRLTVT.

The sample holds a few counts of this clone. V is TRBV6-4 and J is TRBJ1-1; TRBD1 matches 8 bases. J gave up 7 bases and V 7 bases, and 5 bases lay outside the gene matches. The CDR3 is 12 amino acids. Germline V lookup: CDR1 MRHNA, CDR2 SNTAGT. CDR3 protein: CASISDRDEAFF. The CDR3 DNA is TGTGCCAGCATCTCGGACAGGGATGAAGCTTTCTTT.

The chain joins TRBV30 to TRBJ1-5, with D hard to call. V lost 1 base and J lost 3, with 13 bases in between. CDR3 length: 15 amino acids. CDR1 GTSNPN and CDR2 SVGIG come from the germline V gene (reference sequence). The CDR3 DNA sequence: TGTGCCTGGAGTGCCCTGGGCAGCCACAATCAGCCCCAGCATTTT. Its translation: CAWSALGSHNQPQHF.

This clone was recorded only once. The J gene is TRBJ1-5, the V gene TRBV23-1; 10 nucleotides match TRBD1. TRBV23-1 falls under the ORF class, with uncertain function. V lost 0 bases to trimming and J lost 6 bases; unmatched junction nucleotides: 11. The CDR3 totals 18 residues. CDR3 sequence (DNA): TGCGCCAGCAGTCAATCTCCCCCGGGACAGGGGTCGTCTCAGCCCCAGCATTTT. It is translated as CASSQSPPGQGSSQPQHF.

On this clone: A read error may account for a junction end that differs from germline. This sample includes further DNA sequences coding for the same CDR3. The chain carries TRBV30 and TRBJ1-5; possibly TRBD1 for D (5 bases). CDR1 and CDR2 from the germline V gene are GTSNPN and SVGIG (reference sequence). The CDR3 is 13 residues long. The CDR3 region is CAWSVRGNQPQHF. The CDR3 nucleotides read TGTGCCTGGAGTGTAAGGGGCAACCAGCCCCAGCATTTT.